The clone carrying this T cell receptor beta chain was counted only a few times. Its target is not known. Germline CDR1 SGHRS, CDR2 YFSETQ. The V end lost 4 bases, the J end lost 5 bases, and 16 bases lay between the germline ends. There are 15 residues in the CDR3. This sample is drawn from a study of T cell responses to AZD1222 COVID-19 vaccine. Study-wide findings and caveats: Nearly half of unique spike-specific TCRs reportedly avoided B.1.351 and B.1.1.7 mutated regions. Sampled repertoires all dated from after the peak T cell response. Donors were chiefly white British, with a greater number of females, and clonal diversity was perhaps underestimated.

Produced via immunoSEQ multiplex PCR; TCRdb's table is partial and in-frame only. The table includes 100,000 to 150,000 clones, more than 75% detected once. The receptor was derived from an adult who received the AZD1222 COVID-19 vaccine. The chain joins TRBV5-1 to TRBJ2-1; TRBD2 might be the D (6 bases). The sequencing used peripheral blood, collected 28 days after the second AZD1222 dose. The CDR3 region has the DNA TGCGCCAGCAGCCCCGGCGGGGTACAGAACAATGAGCAGTTCTTC. This translates into CASSPGGVQNNEQFF.